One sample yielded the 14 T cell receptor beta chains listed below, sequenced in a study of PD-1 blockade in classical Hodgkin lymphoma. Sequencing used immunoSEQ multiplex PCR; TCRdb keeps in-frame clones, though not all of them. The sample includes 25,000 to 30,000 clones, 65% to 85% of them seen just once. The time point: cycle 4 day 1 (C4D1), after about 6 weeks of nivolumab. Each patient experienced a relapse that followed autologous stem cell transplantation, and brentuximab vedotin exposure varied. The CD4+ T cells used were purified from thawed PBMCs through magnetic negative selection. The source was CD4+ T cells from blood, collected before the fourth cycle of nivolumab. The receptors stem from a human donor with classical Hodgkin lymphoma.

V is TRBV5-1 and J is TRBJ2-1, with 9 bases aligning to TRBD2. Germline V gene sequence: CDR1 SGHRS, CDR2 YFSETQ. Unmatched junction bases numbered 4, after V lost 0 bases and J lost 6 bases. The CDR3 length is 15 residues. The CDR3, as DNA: TGCGCCAGCAGCTTGGGAGTAGCGGGGGTCAATGAGCAGTTCTTC. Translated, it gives CASSLGVAGVNEQFF.

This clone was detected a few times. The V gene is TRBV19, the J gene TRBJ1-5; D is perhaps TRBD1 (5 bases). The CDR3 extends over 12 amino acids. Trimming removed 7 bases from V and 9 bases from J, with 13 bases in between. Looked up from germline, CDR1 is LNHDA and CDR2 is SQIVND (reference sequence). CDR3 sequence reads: CASIEGQGPQHF. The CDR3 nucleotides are TGTGCCAGTATCGAGGGTCAGGGGCCCCAGCATTTT.

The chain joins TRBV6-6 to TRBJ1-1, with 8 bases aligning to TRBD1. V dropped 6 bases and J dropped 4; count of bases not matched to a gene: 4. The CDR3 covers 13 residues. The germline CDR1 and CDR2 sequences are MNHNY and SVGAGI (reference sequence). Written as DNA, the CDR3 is TGTGCCAGCAGCACGGACAGGGCCACTGAAGCTTTCTTT. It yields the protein CASSTDRATEAFF.

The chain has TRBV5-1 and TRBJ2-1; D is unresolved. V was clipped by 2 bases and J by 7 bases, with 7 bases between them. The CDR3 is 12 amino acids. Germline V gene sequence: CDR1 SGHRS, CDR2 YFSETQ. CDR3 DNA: TGCGCCAGCAGCTTAGACTCGAATGAGCAGTTCTTC. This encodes CASSLDSNEQFF.

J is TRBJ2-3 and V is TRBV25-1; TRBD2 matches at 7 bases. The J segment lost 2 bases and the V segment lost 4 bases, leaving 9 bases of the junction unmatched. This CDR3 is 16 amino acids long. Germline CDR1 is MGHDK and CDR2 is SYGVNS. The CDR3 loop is CASSVLTSSPTDTQYF. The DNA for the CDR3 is TGTGCCAGCAGTGTACTGACTAGCTCGCCCACAGATACGCAGTATTTT.

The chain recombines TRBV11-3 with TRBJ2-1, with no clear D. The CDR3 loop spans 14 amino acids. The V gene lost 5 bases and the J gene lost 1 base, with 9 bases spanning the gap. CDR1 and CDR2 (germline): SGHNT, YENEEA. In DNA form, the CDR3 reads TGTGCCAGCAGCCCCTCGGGTTCCTACAATGAGCAGTTCTTC. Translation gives CASSPSGSYNEQFF. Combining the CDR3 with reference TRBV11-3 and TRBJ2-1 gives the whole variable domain EAGVVQSPRYKIIEKKQPVAFWCNPISGHNTLYWYLQNLGQGPELLIRYENEEAVDDSQLPKDRFSAERLKGVDSTLKIQPAELGDSAVYLCASSPSGSYNEQFFGPGTRLTVL.

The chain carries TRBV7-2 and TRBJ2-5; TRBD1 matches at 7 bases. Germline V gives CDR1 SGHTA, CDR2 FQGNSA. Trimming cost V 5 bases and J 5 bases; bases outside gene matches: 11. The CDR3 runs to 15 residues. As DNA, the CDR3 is TGTGCCAGCAGCAGCGGACAGGCTTGGCGGGAGACCCAGTACTTC. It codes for CASSSGQAWRETQYF.

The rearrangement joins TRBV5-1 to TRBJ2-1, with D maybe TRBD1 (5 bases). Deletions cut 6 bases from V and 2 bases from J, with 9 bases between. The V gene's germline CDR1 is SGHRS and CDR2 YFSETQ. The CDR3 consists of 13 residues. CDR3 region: CASIGVPYNEQFF. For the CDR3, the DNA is TGCGCCAGCATAGGGGTCCCCTACAATGAGCAGTTCTTC.

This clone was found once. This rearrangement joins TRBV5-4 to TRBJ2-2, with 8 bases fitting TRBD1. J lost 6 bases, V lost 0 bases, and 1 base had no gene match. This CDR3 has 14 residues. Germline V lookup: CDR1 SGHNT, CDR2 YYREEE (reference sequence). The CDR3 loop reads CASSLGTGPGELFF. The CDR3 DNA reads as TGTGCCAGCAGCTTGGGGACAGGGCCCGGGGAGCTGTTTTTT.

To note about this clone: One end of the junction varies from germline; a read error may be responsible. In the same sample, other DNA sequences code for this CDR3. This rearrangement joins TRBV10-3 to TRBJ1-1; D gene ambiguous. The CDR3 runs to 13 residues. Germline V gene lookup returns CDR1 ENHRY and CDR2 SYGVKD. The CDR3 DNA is TGTGCCATCAGTGTCTTATCGAACACTGAGGCTTTCTTT. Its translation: CAISVLSNTEAFF.

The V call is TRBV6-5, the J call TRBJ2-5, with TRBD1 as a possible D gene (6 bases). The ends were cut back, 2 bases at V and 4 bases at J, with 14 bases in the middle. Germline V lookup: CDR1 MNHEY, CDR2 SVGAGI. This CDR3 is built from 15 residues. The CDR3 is CASSYGDTGRETQYF. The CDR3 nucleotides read TGTGCCAGCAGTTACGGGGATACAGGGAGAGAGACCCAGTACTTC.

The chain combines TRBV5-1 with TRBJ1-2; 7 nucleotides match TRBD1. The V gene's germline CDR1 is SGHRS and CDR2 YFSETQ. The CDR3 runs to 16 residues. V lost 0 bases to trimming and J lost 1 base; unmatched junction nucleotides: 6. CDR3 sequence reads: CASSLARGTDNYGYTF. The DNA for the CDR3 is TGCGCCAGCAGCTTGGCCAGAGGGACAGATAACTATGGCTACACCTTC.

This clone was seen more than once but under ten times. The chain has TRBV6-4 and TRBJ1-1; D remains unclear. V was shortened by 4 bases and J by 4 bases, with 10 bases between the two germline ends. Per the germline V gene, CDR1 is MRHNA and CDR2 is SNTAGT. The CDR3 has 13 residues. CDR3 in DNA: TGTGCCAGCAGTGCGGTGGGTGGCACTGAAGCTTTCTTT. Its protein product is CASSAVGGTEAFF.

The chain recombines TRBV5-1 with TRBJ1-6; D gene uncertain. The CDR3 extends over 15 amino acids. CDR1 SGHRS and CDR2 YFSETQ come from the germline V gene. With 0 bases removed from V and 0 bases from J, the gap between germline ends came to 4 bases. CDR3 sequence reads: CASSLDLSYNSPLHF. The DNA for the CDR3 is TGCGCCAGCAGCTTGGATCTCTCCTATAATTCACCCCTCCACTTT.